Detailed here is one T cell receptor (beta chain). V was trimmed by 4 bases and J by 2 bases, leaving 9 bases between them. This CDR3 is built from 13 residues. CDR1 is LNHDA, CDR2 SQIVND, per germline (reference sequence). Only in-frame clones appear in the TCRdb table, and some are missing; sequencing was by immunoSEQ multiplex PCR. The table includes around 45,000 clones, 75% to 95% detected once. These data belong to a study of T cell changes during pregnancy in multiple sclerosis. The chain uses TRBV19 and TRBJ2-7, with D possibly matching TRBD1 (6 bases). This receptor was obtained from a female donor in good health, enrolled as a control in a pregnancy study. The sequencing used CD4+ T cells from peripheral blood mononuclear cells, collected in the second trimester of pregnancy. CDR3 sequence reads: CASSTQGTYEQYF. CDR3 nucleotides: TGTGCCAGTAGTACACAGGGAACCTACGAGCAGTACTTC.